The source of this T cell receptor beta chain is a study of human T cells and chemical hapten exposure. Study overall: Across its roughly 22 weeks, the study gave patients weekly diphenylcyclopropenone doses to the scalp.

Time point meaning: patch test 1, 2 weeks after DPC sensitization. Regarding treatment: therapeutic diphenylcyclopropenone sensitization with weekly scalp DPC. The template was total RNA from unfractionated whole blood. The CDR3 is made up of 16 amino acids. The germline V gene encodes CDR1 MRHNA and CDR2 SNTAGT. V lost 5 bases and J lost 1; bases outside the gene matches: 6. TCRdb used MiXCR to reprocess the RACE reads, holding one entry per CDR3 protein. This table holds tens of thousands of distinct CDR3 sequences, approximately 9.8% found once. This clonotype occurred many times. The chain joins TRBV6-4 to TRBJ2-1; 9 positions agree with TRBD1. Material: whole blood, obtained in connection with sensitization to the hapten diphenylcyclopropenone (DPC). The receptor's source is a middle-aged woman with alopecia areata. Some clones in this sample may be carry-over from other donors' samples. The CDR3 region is CASSRQGVRSYNEQFF. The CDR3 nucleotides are TGTGCCAGCAGTCGACAGGGGGTTCGTTCCTACAATGAGCAGTTCTTC.